The entry that follows covers one TCR beta chain sequence. Its recognized antigen is unknown. Base-call qualities are not available, and no considerably larger clone is one nucleotide away. V and J lose 1 base and 4 bases, and a span of 18 bases separates them. CDR1 is given as SGHVS and CDR2 as FNYEAQ, both from the germline V gene. From cysteine to phenylalanine, the CDR3 is 17 amino acids long. Kept here is only the CDR3 DNA, which spans 51 bases and is read in frame from base 1. The entry originates in a study of cytomegalovirus exposure and HLA in healthy donors (dated by TCRdb to about 2017). Describing the broader study: An earlier analysis of several hundred of the donors reported approximately 270 Gb of sequence data and around 110 million unique TCR beta sequences from about 180 million T cells. Using immunosequencing, the study profiled T cell repertoires from approximately 700 subjects and related those repertoires to cytomegalovirus serostatus. The number of typed donors differed by locus: about 620-640 for A, B, C, DRB1 and DQB1; 500 to 550 for DQA1; roughly 600 for DPA1; and about 450 for DPB1. A later analysis re-analyzed previously published TCR beta repertoires from 666 donors and added high-resolution HLA genotyping to study TCR occurrence patterns. In the later analysis, no new phenotypic data were used to find candidate immune exposures; instead, reliance was placed on TCR beta sequences and their occurrence across donors. The study aimed to test whether cataloging public T cell receptors could reveal signatures of past pathogen exposure. An earlier analysis of more than 450 of the donors used high-throughput TCR beta sequencing to judge whether each TCR beta V gene segment behaved as functional or pseudogenic. Approximately 330 gigabases of sequencing data and about 92 million unique TCR sequences made up an early release that covered some 640 HLA-typed donors. Every repertoire in the discovery cohort had been generated on one and the same sequencing platform. In addition to the first cohort of hundreds of subjects, a separate validation cohort of 130 or so different subjects was used. Both class I and class II loci were covered by HLA typing, at four-digit resolution. Of the approximately 400 genotyped donors, about 80% fell in the genetic ancestry cluster associated with self-reported Caucasian donors. Among roughly 400 genotyped donors of the cohort, an average of approximately 220,000 unique TCR beta nucleotide sequences was sequenced per donor, of which about 18% were non-productive. Donor age, sex, ethnicity and CMV serostatus were compiled alongside the repertoire data. A later genetic analysis took genome-wide SNP genotypes for about 55% of the 666 donors and used that subset as a discovery cohort. The study combined high-throughput TCR immunosequencing, statistical association of individual TCRs with disease status, and machine learning to predict cytomegalovirus infection status. Five DR-DQ haplotypes were handled as single units for association and clustering because linkage in the cohort was strong. What the research found in general, with its limitations: In a later analysis, TCR association rates were found to vary across HLA loci, with the most associated TCRs seen for DRB1 alleles and the fewest for HLA-C alleles. A later analysis reported that several top co-occurrence clusters appeared linked to parvovirus B19, influenza, CMV and Epstein-Barr virus. Because the 87-base-pair reads could not distinguish some IMGT-functional V segments, including TRBV6-2 and TRBV6-3, those segments were excluded. Three of the identified cytomegalovirus-associated TCR beta chains were confirmed in vitro to be specific for cytomegalovirus antigens. Correlated functional status among segregating V segments might be attributable to linkage disequilibrium, but an unknown experimental factor could not be ruled out. An association between a missense DCLRE1C variant and V-gene and J-gene trimming of TCR beta chains was found in a later genetic analysis and replicated in an independent cohort. A further reported finding was that TCR beta sequences accurately predicted the HLA-A and HLA-B alleles for most subjects in the first cohort. The authors suggested that the approach could potentially be generalized to other disease states and immunological phenotypes. When HLA alleles, especially DR and DQ, strongly co-occurred, attributing TCR associations to individual alleles was difficult. Because some donors lacked HLA typing at each locus, the association tests relied only on the typed subset. The cohort was sequenced for TCR beta chains only, and without alpha or paired-chain data the features that could be detected were limited. Roughly uniform sequencing depth across donors was assumed in presence/absence analyses, although this assumption may not hold. While some public TCRs were present in many individuals, most TCR sequences turned up only very rarely across donors. The only immune exposure information available for the cohort was CMV serostatus. According to a later genetic analysis, donors in an Asian-associated ancestry cluster had fewer N-insertions in productive TCRs than the approximately 710-donor mean. In both the original and validation cohorts, the classifier was reported to diagnose cytomegalovirus status with high specificity and sensitivity. An earlier analysis of approximately 570 of the donors showed that most TCR beta V segments appeared in productive rearrangements either about 87% or about 30% of the time, which broadly matched IMGT annotations. Some 16 rarely observed V segments, including chromosome 9 orphons, were excluded from the earlier analysis of some 590 of the donors because counts were too low. In a later analysis, HLA-associated TCR beta chains were found to be more clonally expanded and to have lower generation probabilities than equally common non-associated chains. Most CMV-associated TCR beta chains appeared to be HLA-restricted in a later analysis, and the HLA associations seemed to be driven largely by CMV exposure. A group of highly shared sequence variants was considered likely to be a technical artifact of the sequencing pipeline. Specific HLA alleles were associated with 15,000 to 20,000 TCR beta sequences at a false discovery rate of 0.05 in a later analysis. A total of 164 TCR beta chains were listed by the study as associated with cytomegalovirus.

The library was made by the immunoSEQ multiplex PCR assay. For the multiplex PCR, a mixture combining 60 forward primers for TCR Vbeta segments and 13 reverse primers for TCR Jbeta segments was used. Amplification of the CDR3 region of rearranged TCR beta genes was performed with a multiplex PCR assay on genomic DNA. The amplified TCR beta libraries were sequenced on the Illumina HiSeq System as 87-base-pair reads. On the authors' methods: A later analysis tallied tens of millions of unique TCR beta chains across the 610 or so repertoires, and around 9.9 million of those chains were shared by two or more donors. Raw reads were error-corrected and collapsed into unique sequences by a nearest-neighbor algorithm in which closely related sequences were merged to remove PCR and sequencing errors. V, D and J gene segments were assigned by aligning CDR3 sequences to IMGT reference sequences. For a sequence to be retained, a match of at least six nucleotides was required to both a V gene segment and a J gene segment. A rearrangement was called productive if the CDR3 had no stop codons and remained in frame with V and J, and every other rearrangement was called non-productive. CDR3 was defined according to IMGT convention as the region running from the second conserved V-encoded cysteine to the conserved J-encoded phenylalanine. In an earlier analysis of 500 to 650 of the donors, sequences lacking an unambiguous match to a single V gene segment were excluded. An earlier analysis of some 500 of the donors classified V segments as functional when productive rearrangements were above 56.7% and as segregating when the standard deviation between donors was above 5%. To diagnose cytomegalovirus status from the catalog of TCR beta chain sequences, a statistical classification framework was built. In a later analysis, TCR nucleotide sequences were compared against IMGT/GENE-DB human TR gene sequences so that V and J genes could be assigned. A later analysis assigned CDR3 sequences and most-parsimonious VDJ recombination scenarios with the TCRdist pipeline. In a later analysis, each TCR beta chain was defined by its CDR3 amino acid sequence together with its V-gene family, and reads lacking a unique V-gene family were excluded. A later analysis removed 592 highly shared, low-generation-probability nucleotide sequences to deal with suspected cross-contamination and a sequencing artifact. For each public chain, a later analysis derived a clonal expansion index from normalized ranks of inferred template counts within each repertoire. A later analysis computed generation probabilities with a VDJ recombination model fitted to out-of-frame rearrangements, and checked the results against IGoR. In a later analysis, hypergeometric tests were used to score TCR-TCR, TCR-HLA and TCR-CMV co-occurrence, with a repertoire-size bias correction applied to TCR pairs. In a later analysis, false discovery rates were estimated by permuting HLA or CMV assignments 20 times. In a later analysis, co-occurring TCRs were grouped with DBSCAN, and TCRdist sequence similarity was added when clustering was performed within HLA-allele-positive subsets. Repertoires with fewer than 30,000 or more than 120,000 public chains, plus five repertoires with anomalous nucleotide sharing, were excluded from co-occurrence clustering. TCRdb's version of the immuneACCESS table is confined to in-frame rearrangements and falls short of the full clone set. An unresolved V gene accounts for under half of the shortfall where checked; the remainder is of unknown origin. That table furnishes V, J and clone size, whereas the DNA furnished D and trimming. Here the sample has a few hundred thousand clones; roughly two thirds occur a single time. The biggest ten clones account for approximately 2.1% of the sample.

In total, roughly 670 healthy bone marrow donors made up the cohort. Cohort members were all nominally healthy when sampled, although unrecorded immune exposures were likely present. The donor tested CMV seronegative and was one of the 352 seronegative cohort members. Every donor gave a peripheral blood sample, and the peripheral blood mononuclear cells from that sample were used for TCR beta sequencing. Genomic DNA was extracted from the blood cell samples with the Qiagen DNeasy Blood Extraction Kit. In this chain, TRBV7-6 is recombined with TRBJ2-3; TRBD2 is a possible D gene, resting on 6 matching bases. The sequenced material came from PBMCs. The source is a female donor in good health and CMV-seronegative. The base sequence is TGTGCCAGCAGCTTAGGGGGAGGAGGTAGTGGGTCAGATACGCAGTATTTT. Translated, this is CASSLGGGGSGSDTQYF.